This TCR beta chain is drawn from a study of CD8 T cell repertoires and HIV-1 epitope variants. As for the study in general: Each of Twenty-five Gag and Nef epitope peptides stimulated a separate culture. An uncultured baseline aliquot held 1M T cells.

The length of the CDR3 is 15 residues. CDR1 LNHDA and CDR2 SQIVND come from the germline V gene (reference sequence). Trimming pared 6 bases from V and 0 bases from J, leaving 9 bases between. Sequencing of TCR beta CDR3 used immunoSEQ survey depth. TCRdb's copy holds only in-frame clones and misses some; the assay was immunoSEQ multiplex PCR. The sample contains some 100,000 clones, around 75% of which appear only once. This clone was counted a single time. The clonotype comes from a male donor with HIV. This chain joins TRBV19 and TRBJ2-6; no clear D gene. Sequenced: uncultured baseline CD8+ T cells from peripheral blood mononuclear cells (PBMCs). This CDR3 is CASRGRTSGANVLTF. The CDR3 coding sequence is TGTGCCAGTAGAGGGCGTACCTCTGGGGCCAACGTCCTGACTTTC. The whole variable domain, filled in from reference TRBV19 and TRBJ2-6, reads DGGITQSPKYLFRKEGQNVTLSCEQNLNHDAMYWYRQDPGQGLRLIYYSQIVNDFQKGDIAEGYSVSREKKESFPLTVTSAQKNPTAFYLCASRGRTSGANVLTFGAGSRLTVL.